The 21 T cell receptor beta chains in this list originate from one sample, sequenced in a study of blood T cell repertoires in COVID-19. Assay used: immunoSEQ multiplex PCR; TCRdb lists only in-frame clones, some missing. The sample lists 250,000 to 300,000 clones; about 81% were seen once. Sequenced sample: PBMCs or T cells enriched from blood (not recorded which). The receptors derive from a man between 25 and 39 years old with acute COVID-19.

The rearrangement uses TRBV2 and TRBJ2-3; maybe TRBD2 (5 bases). Germline CDR1 SNHLY, CDR2 FYNNEI. Trimming took off 8 bases at V and 0 bases at J, with 9 bases between the two ends. The CDR3 is 13 residues long. CDR3 region: CASGLSSTDTQYF. In DNA, the CDR3 is TGTGCCAGCGGACTCTCTAGCACAGATACGCAGTATTTT.

The chain couples TRBV19 to TRBJ2-6, with a tentative D call TRBD1 (6 bases). Per the germline V gene, CDR1 is LNHDA and CDR2 is SQIVND (reference sequence). V was clipped by 10 bases and J by 4 bases, with 14 bases between them. The length of the CDR3 is 14 residues. CDR3 coding DNA: TGTGCCACCAAGAAGGGGGACGGGGCCAACGTCCTGACTTTC. Protein sequence: CATKKGDGANVLTF.

The rearrangement uses TRBV11-1 and TRBJ1-3; TRBD1 matches 9 bases. Germline V gene lookup returns CDR1 SGHAT and CDR2 FQDESV (reference sequence). After removal of 5 bases from V and 4 bases from J, the junction contained 9 bases not matched to a gene. The CDR3 is made up of 16 amino acids. In DNA, the CDR3 is TGTGCCAGCAGCCGATCCGGACAGGGGCCCGGAAACACCATATATTTT. Translating it yields CASSRSGQGPGNTIYF. The full variable domain, rest sourced from reference TRBV11-1 and TRBJ1-3, is EAEVAQSPRYKITEKSQAVAFWCDPISGHATLYWYRQILGQGPELLVQFQDESVVDDSQLPKDRFSAERLKGVDSTLKIQPAELGDSAMYLCASSRSGQGPGNTIYFGEGSWLTVV.

The chain is built from TRBV12-3 or TRBV12-4 and TRBJ2-1; D is ambiguous. Trimming took 5 bases from V and 6 from J, leaving 8 bases between them. The CDR3 runs 12 residues. The CDR3 DNA reads as TGTGCCAGCAGTCGTCCCCCCAATGAGCAGTTCTTC. It is translated as CASSRPPNEQFF.

The CDR3 nucleotides read TGTGCCAGCAGCCCCCGACAGGGCGGCGGCAAAAAACTGTTTTTT. Translation gives CASSPRQGGGKKLFF. The chain employs TRBV3-1 (or the pseudogene TRBV3-2) and TRBJ1-4; 7 nucleotides line up with TRBD1. Germline V gene sequence: CDR1 LGHDT, CDR2 YNNKEL (reference sequence). The CDR3 is made up of 15 amino acids. J gave up 9 bases and V 4 bases, and 11 bases lay outside the gene matches.

The V call is TRBV6-5, the J call TRBJ1-1, with D tentatively TRBD1 (6 bases). This CDR3 spans 15 amino acids. The ends were cut back, 8 bases at V and 0 bases at J, with 16 bases in the middle. The germline V gene encodes CDR1 MNHEY and CDR2 SVGAGI. The chain's CDR3 is CASGLGTLMNTEAFF. DNA of the CDR3: TGTGCCAGCGGATTGGGGACACTCATGAACACTGAAGCTTTCTTT.

The rearrangement links TRBV7-9 to TRBJ1-1; D gene unclear. Trimming took off 1 base at V and 7 bases at J, with 13 bases between the two ends. CDR1 and CDR2 from the germline V gene are SEHNR and FQNEAQ (reference sequence). The CDR3 runs to 14 residues. In DNA form, the CDR3 reads TGTGCCAGCAGCTTAGAGTCGGGAGGGTTTGAAGCTTTCTTT. This encodes CASSLESGGFEAFF.

This clone was seen a handful of times. V and J are TRBV18 and TRBJ2-1; no clear D gene. This CDR3 region has 12 residues. The V gene's germline CDR1 is KGHSH and CDR2 LQKENI. V was trimmed by 6 bases and J by 8 bases, leaving 11 bases between them. In DNA, the CDR3 is TGTGCCAGCTCCCTGAAACGGGATGAGCAGTTCTTC. Translation: CASSLKRDEQFF.

The gene calls are TRBV28 and TRBJ1-5; a weak D match, TRBD1 (5 bases). Germline assignment: CDR1 MDHEN and CDR2 SYDVKM. Deletions cut 9 bases from V and 2 bases from J, with 8 bases between. The CDR3 is made up of 12 amino acids. The CDR3 sequence: CASSGGNQPQHF. Here the CDR3 DNA reads TGTGCCAGTTCGGGGGGCAATCAGCCCCAGCATTTT.

The chain uses TRBV19 and TRBJ1-1; D might be TRBD1 (5 bases). There are 13 residues in the CDR3. V was clipped by 0 bases and J by 9 bases, with 11 bases between them. The V gene's germline CDR1 is LNHDA and CDR2 SQIVND (reference sequence). The CDR3 DNA sequence: TGTGCCAGTAGTATAGATGCCCAGGGTAAAGCTTTCTTT. This sequence encodes CASSIDAQGKAFF.

The genes are TRBV28 and TRBJ1-5; D may be TRBD1 (5 bases). Trimming removed 5 bases at V and 3 bases at J, with 14 bases between. From germline, CDR1 is MDHEN and CDR2 SYDVKM. The length of the CDR3 is 15 residues. CDR3 nucleotide sequence: TGTGCCAGCAGTCCCACACGGGACTACAATCAGCCCCAGCATTTT. Translation gives CASSPTRDYNQPQHF. The full variable domain, completed using reference TRBV28 and TRBJ1-5, is DVKVTQSSRYLVKRTGEKVFLECVQDMDHENMFWYRQDPGLGLRLIYFSYDVKMKEKGDIPEGYSVSREKKERFSLILESASTNQTSMYLCASSPTRDYNQPQHFGDGTRLSIL.

The rearrangement joins TRBV4-2 to TRBJ2-2, with TRBD2 identical over 12 bases. Germline V gene lookup returns CDR1 LGHNA and CDR2 YNFKEQ. Trimming at V came to 3 bases and at J to 6 bases, leaving 5 bases not matched to a gene. The CDR3 spans 16 residues. The CDR3 DNA reads TGTGCCAGCAGCCACCCTAGCGGGAGGGCCCCCGGGGAGCTGTTTTTT. The encoded protein is CASSHPSGRAPGELFF.

The chain recombines TRBV19 with TRBJ1-1, with TRBD1 matching over 7 bases. The CDR3 is made up of 14 amino acids. From germline, CDR1 is LNHDA and CDR2 SQIVND (reference sequence). The ends lost 1 base at V and 6 bases at J; junction bases unmatched: 5. The CDR3 nucleotides read TGTGCCAGTAGTATAGGAGGGGGCCGGGCTGAAGCTTTCTTT. Protein sequence: CASSIGGGRAEAFF.

The chain couples TRBV30 to TRBJ1-2; 10 bases match TRBD1. Germline CDR1 GTSNPN, CDR2 SVGIG (reference sequence). The CDR3 contains 14 residues. V was clipped by 1 base and J by 4 bases; unmatched bases: 3. CDR3 bases: TGTGCCTGGAGTGAGACAGGGGGCGGCTATGGCTACACCTTC. Translated: CAWSETGGGYGYTF.

V is TRBV19 and J is TRBJ2-1; D perhaps matches TRBD1 (6 bases). Germline assignment: CDR1 LNHDA and CDR2 SQIVND (reference sequence). The CDR3 is made up of 14 amino acids. V was clipped by 8 bases and J by 6 bases, with 17 bases between them. CDR3 residues: CASGQGSSSNEQFF. In DNA form, the CDR3 reads TGTGCCAGTGGCCAGGGGAGCTCAAGCAATGAGCAGTTCTTC.

This clone was observed a few times. The CDR3 DNA reads TGCAGCGCCTCGGACAGTGAAGCTTTCTTT. Residues: CSASDSEAFF. The chain has TRBV29-1 and TRBJ1-1; tentative D call: TRBD1 (6 bases). The CDR3 spans 10 residues. The germline V and J ends were trimmed by 7 bases and 7 bases, with 10 bases remaining between them. Germline V gene sequence: CDR1 SQVTM, CDR2 ANQGSEA.

The rearrangement links TRBV6-5 to TRBJ2-2; tentatively, D is TRBD2 (6 bases). V shed 6 bases and J shed 2 bases, with 13 bases lying between them. Germline-derived CDR1 and CDR2 are MNHEY and SVGAGI. The CDR3 length is 15 residues. The CDR3 nucleotides read TGTGCCAGCAGGCCTCGACTAGGTAACACCGGGGAGCTGTTTTTT. Residues: CASRPRLGNTGELFF.

The rearrangement uses TRBV2 and TRBJ1-3; D is uncertain. This CDR3 is built from 14 residues. Germline V gene sequence: CDR1 SNHLY, CDR2 FYNNEI. The ends were cut back, 1 base at V and 4 bases at J, with 8 bases in the middle. CDR3 sequence reads: CASSEDFRGNTIYF. Here the CDR3 DNA reads TGTGCCAGCAGTGAAGATTTCAGGGGAAACACCATATATTTT.

The chain uses TRBV7-8 and TRBJ2-1; 15 positions match TRBD2. V shed 5 bases, J shed 1 base, and the junction held 0 bases outside the gene matches. Germline-derived CDR1 and CDR2 are SGHVS and FQNEAQ. CDR3 length equals 16 residues. CDR3 loop: CASSGLAGGSYNEQFF. For the CDR3, the DNA is TGTGCCAGCAGCGGACTAGCGGGAGGGTCCTACAATGAGCAGTTCTTC.

This clone was recorded only once. The chain links TRBV7-8 to TRBJ2-7; D is possibly TRBD2 (6 bases). V was clipped by 1 base and J by 7 bases, with 17 bases between them. This CDR3 has 15 amino acids. Germline V gives CDR1 SGHVS, CDR2 FQNEAQ. CDR3 residues: CASSLVDRPGGEQYV. The CDR3 region has the DNA TGTGCCAGCAGCTTAGTCGATCGCCCTGGGGGGGAGCAGTACGTC.

This chain connects TRBV6-1 to TRBJ2-1, with 7 bases fitting TRBD2. V lost 2 bases to trimming and J lost 4 bases; unmatched junction nucleotides: 8. Germline V lookup: CDR1 MNHNS, CDR2 SASEGT. The CDR3 extends over 16 amino acids. The CDR3 bases are TGTGCCAGCAGTGAATCGGCTAGCGGATTGTACAATGAGCAGTTCTTC. Amino acids: CASSESASGLYNEQFF.